A single sample gave rise to the 20 T cell receptor beta chains below, sequenced in a study of shared clonotypes between healthy human individuals. Sequencing was performed with immunoSEQ multiplex PCR; in TCRdb, only in-frame clones are kept and a portion is missing. The table records approximately 530,000 clones, less than 96% of them present only once. Sequencing was carried out using naive CD4+ T cells sorted from blood. Documented subset: CD45RA+ positively selected. These receptors all stem from a woman in her 30s in good health.

This chain links TRBV10-3 with TRBJ2-5; D might be TRBD1 (6 bases). The length of the CDR3 is 12 residues. CDR1 is ENHRY and CDR2 is SYGVKD in the germline V gene. V was pared by 6 bases and J by 2 bases, with 7 bases between. The CDR3 sequence: CAIRGAQETQYF. Here the CDR3 DNA reads TGTGCCATCAGGGGGGCACAAGAGACCCAGTACTTC.

In regard to this clone: Additional DNA sequences in this sample encode the identical CDR3. The V call is TRBV14, the J call TRBJ1-2; no definite D call. Trimming stripped 3 bases from V and 0 bases from J, with 8 bases between. CDR1 is SGHDN and CDR2 is FVKESK in the germline V gene. The CDR3 length is 14 residues. The CDR3 loop is CASSQGRANYGYTF. In nucleotides, the CDR3 is TGTGCCAGCAGCCAGGGGAGGGCTAACTATGGCTACACCTTC.

Written as DNA, the CDR3 is TGCGCCAGCAGCATCGGACTAGCGGGAGAGGGCGAGCAGTACTTC. Protein product: CASSIGLAGEGEQYF. The chain combines TRBV5-1 with TRBJ2-7; TRBD2 aligns across 13 bases. Germline V gene lookup returns CDR1 SGHRS and CDR2 YFSETQ. The junction had 7 bases not matched to a gene; V was cut back by 4 bases and J by 6 bases. CDR3 size: 15 residues.

The chain combines TRBV19 with TRBJ2-6; TRBD1 aligns across 10 bases. V lost 4 bases and J lost 4; bases outside the gene matches: 7. The CDR3 consists of 17 residues. CDR1 is LNHDA, CDR2 SQIVND, per germline (reference sequence). This CDR3 reads CASSNRDRGFGANVLTF. The CDR3, as DNA: TGTGCCAGTAGTAACCGGGACAGGGGCTTCGGGGCCAACGTCCTGACTTTC.

Notes on this clone: Other DNA sequences in this specimen translate into the identical CDR3. The chain joins TRBV10-3 to TRBJ2-7, with 11 bases fitting TRBD2. After removal of 4 bases from V and 4 bases from J, the junction contained 3 bases not matched to a gene. The length of the CDR3 is 14 residues. Germline CDR1 ENHRY, CDR2 SYGVKD. The CDR3 protein is CAISGLAGGYEQYF. CDR3 DNA sequence: TGTGCCATCAGTGGCCTAGCGGGAGGATACGAGCAGTACTTC.

As DNA, the CDR3 is TGTGCCAGCAGTTTTAGGGGACAGGCTTCCTACGAGCAGTACTTC. Its protein product is CASSFRGQASYEQYF. This chain links TRBV28 with TRBJ2-7, with 8 bases aligning to TRBD1. CDR3 length: 15 residues. Trimming removed 3 bases from V and 1 base from J; junction bases left unmatched: 5. Germline V gives CDR1 MDHEN, CDR2 SYDVKM.

This chain connects TRBV28 to TRBJ2-7; D remains ambiguous. Germline V CDR1 and CDR2: MDHEN, SYDVKM. This CDR3 is 15 amino acids long. V was trimmed by 4 bases and J by 4 bases, leaving 17 bases between them. The CDR3 sequence: CASSSSPPEVYEQYF. CDR3 in DNA: TGTGCCAGCAGTTCCTCCCCCCCGGAAGTGTACGAGCAGTACTTC. The full variable domain, in which reference TRBV28 and TRBJ2-7 provide the parts outside the CDR3, is DVKVTQSSRYLVKRTGEKVFLECVQDMDHENMFWYRQDPGLGLRLIYFSYDVKMKEKGDIPEGYSVSREKKERFSLILESASTNQTSMYLCASSSSPPEVYEQYFGPGTRLTVT.

The chain joins TRBV6-6 to TRBJ2-1, with 13 bases lining up with TRBD2. This CDR3 comprises 15 residues. From germline, CDR1 is MNHNY and CDR2 SVGAGI (reference sequence). The ends lost 5 bases at V and 9 bases at J; junction bases unmatched: 7. Written as DNA, the CDR3 is TGTGCCAGCAGTCCGACTAGCGGGAGGTTTAGTGAGCAGTTCTTC. Its translation is CASSPTSGRFSEQFF.

The chain links TRBV5-6 to TRBJ1-6; tentatively, D is TRBD1 (5 bases). Germline-derived CDR1 and CDR2 are SGHDT and YYEEEE. V was pared by 2 bases and J by 8 bases, with 20 bases between. This CDR3 is built from 17 residues. The CDR3 here is CASSLGAQPGSHSPLHF. The CDR3 bases are TGTGCCAGCAGCTTAGGGGCCCAACCGGGGTCGCATTCACCCCTCCACTTT. Supplemented by reference TRBV5-6 and TRBJ1-6, the full variable domain reads DAGVTQSPTHLIKTRGQQVTLRCSPKSGHDTVSWYQQALGQGPQFIFQYYEEEERQRGNFPDRFSGHQFPNYSSELNVNALLLGDSALYLCASSLGAQPGSHSPLHFGNGTRLTVT.

This chain links TRBV4-1 with TRBJ1-5; D unclear. The CDR3 loop spans 14 amino acids. CDR1 MGHRA and CDR2 YSYEKL come from the germline V gene. Between the trimmed V and J ends, which lost 4 bases and 6 bases, there was a span of 13 bases. CDR3: CASSRVTGPQPQHF. The CDR3 coding sequence is TGCGCCAGCAGCCGGGTTACGGGCCCTCAGCCCCAGCATTTT.

The table lists this clone with a count of one. The chain recombines TRBV28 with TRBJ1-2, with TRBD1 matching over 7 bases. Losses at the gene ends were 5 bases for V and 4 bases for J; bases not matched to a gene: 7. The germline CDR1 and CDR2 sequences are MDHEN and SYDVKM. The CDR3 totals 14 residues. The CDR3 DNA follows: TGTGCCAGCAGTGCCTACAGGGGTGGCTATGGCTACACCTTC. Amino acids: CASSAYRGGYGYTF.

This chain joins TRBV29-1 and TRBJ1-1; no reliable D call. The CDR3 consists of 12 residues. Germline CDR1 SQVTM, CDR2 ANQGSEA. V dropped 1 base and J dropped 4 bases, with 7 bases sitting between them. The CDR3 DNA follows: TGCAGCGTTGAAGGGTCAGCCACTGAAGCTTTCTTT. Translated: CSVEGSATEAFF.

The rearrangement uses TRBV11-2 and TRBJ2-1, with TRBD1 identical over 7 bases. Per germline, CDR1 SGHAT and CDR2 FQNNGV. The CDR3 is made up of 14 amino acids. The ends lost 8 bases at V and 1 base at J; junction bases unmatched: 5. CDR3 loop: CASLDRPSYNEQFF. CDR3 nucleotide sequence: TGTGCCAGCCTGGACAGGCCATCCTACAATGAGCAGTTCTTC.

The sample holds one count of this clone. The chain joins TRBV18 to TRBJ2-5; D unresolved. Germline CDR1 KGHSH, CDR2 LQKENI. This CDR3 spans 13 amino acids. Trimming stripped 0 bases from V and 6 bases from J, with 8 bases between. CDR3 bases: TGTGCCAGCTCACCACCGAGTCGAAAGACCCAGTACTTC. Amino acids: CASSPPSRKTQYF. Supplemented by reference TRBV18 and TRBJ2-5, the full variable domain reads NAGVMQNPRHLVRRRGQEARLRCSPMKGHSHVYWYRQLPEEGLKFMVYLQKENIIDESGMPKERFSAEFPKEGPSILRIQQVVRGDSAAYFCASSPPSRKTQYFGPGTRLLVL.

The rearrangement joins TRBV6-6 to TRBJ2-5; the D gene is possibly TRBD1 (6 bases). The length of the CDR3 is 15 residues. With 0 bases removed from V and 3 bases from J, the gap between germline ends came to 11 bases. CDR1 MNHNY and CDR2 SVGAGI come from the germline V gene (reference sequence). Written as DNA, the CDR3 is TGTGCCAGCAGTTACTCGCGGACAGCTAAAGAGACCCAGTACTTC. Its translation: CASSYSRTAKETQYF.

The rearrangement joins TRBV5-1 to TRBJ1-1; a possible D gene is TRBD1 (6 bases). V lost 7 bases and J lost 7, with 17 bases in between. The CDR3 sequence is 13 residues long. CDR1 is SGHRS and CDR2 is YFSETQ in the germline V gene. The CDR3 region is CASRYRVDGEAFF. CDR3 bases: TGCGCCAGCCGGTACAGGGTGGATGGTGAAGCTTTCTTT.

The J gene is TRBJ1-1, the V gene TRBV19; TRBD1 might be the D (6 bases). Germline V lookup: CDR1 LNHDA, CDR2 SQIVND (reference sequence). This CDR3 is built from 15 residues. The germline V and J ends were trimmed by 1 base and 1 base, with 10 bases remaining between them. CDR3 in amino acids: CASSIGDIRNTEAFF. The CDR3 DNA sequence: TGTGCCAGTAGTATAGGGGACATCAGGAACACTGAAGCTTTCTTT.

The chain has TRBV6-5 and TRBJ2-1, with a possible D match to TRBD2 (6 bases). The CDR3 extends over 16 amino acids. V was pared by 4 bases and J by 5 bases, with 18 bases between. The germline V gene has CDR1 MNHEY and CDR2 SVGAGI. The CDR3, as DNA: TGTGCCAGCAGTTTCCCGGGGCTCCCGGGGGACAATGAGCAGTTCTTC. This encodes CASSFPGLPGDNEQFF.

The chain links TRBV18 to TRBJ1-5, with D maybe TRBD1 (6 bases). The CDR3 sequence is 14 residues long. Germline CDR1 reads KGHSH; CDR2 reads LQKENI. V lost 2 bases and J lost 7, with 12 bases in between. CDR3 region: CASSPSTGNQPQHF. The CDR3 DNA reads TGTGCCAGCTCACCATCAACAGGGAACCAGCCCCAGCATTTT.

The chain employs TRBV28 and TRBJ1-5; 8 nucleotides match TRBD1. Per germline, CDR1 MDHEN and CDR2 SYDVKM. Trimming took 1 base from V and 7 from J; bases not matched to a gene: 9. This CDR3 has 16 residues. In nucleotides, the CDR3 is TGTGCCAGCAGTTTATCGGCCAGGGGGCTGGGGCAGCCCCAGCATTTT. Translated, it gives CASSLSARGLGQPQHF.